This T cell receptor beta chain was captured by sequencing in a study of T cell responses to AZD1222 COVID-19 vaccine. The CDR3 sequence is 12 residues long. Germline CDR1 and CDR2: KGHSH and LQKENI. V was clipped by 3 bases and J by 7 bases, with 10 bases between them. Only in-frame clones appear in the TCRdb table, and some are missing; sequencing was by immunoSEQ multiplex PCR. The sample has about 93,000 clones, roughly 89% seen once. The receptor was derived from an adult in good health. The chain has TRBV18 and TRBJ2-7; a weak D match, TRBD2 (6 bases). Sequences were derived from peripheral blood, sampled on day 0 of MenACWY control vaccination. DNA of the CDR3: TGTGCCAGCTCACCCAATGGGGGGGAGCAGTACTTC. Its protein is CASSPNGGEQYF.